This entry features one TCR beta chain sequence. The antigen is not known. This sample was included in a study of human T cells and chemical hapten exposure. Study-wide findings and caveats: The number of TCRs over 1 in 1000 frequency stayed unchanged after DPC. All donors were alopecia patients, so their immunity may differ from that of healthy people. Controls had significantly fewer large CDR3 similarity clusters than were formed by expanded TCRs.

Time point specified: pre-sensitization, week 0. Treatment noted: therapeutic diphenylcyclopropenone sensitization with weekly scalp DPC. The library attached unique molecular identifiers to individual cDNA molecules. One entry per CDR3 protein results from TCRdb running MiXCR on the RACE reads. The data hold 250,000 or so distinct CDR3 sequences, with around 9.3% observed a single time. The sequences come from whole blood, collected in connection with sensitization to the hapten diphenylcyclopropenone (DPC). This clonotype was sampled from a woman between 40 and 50 years old with alopecia areata. Some clones in this sample may be carry-over from other donors' samples.

Here the CDR3 DNA reads TGTGCCAGCAGCCCCCCCGTAAACAATGAGCAGTTCTTC. Its protein is CASSPPVNNEQFF. This chain joins TRBV7-2 and TRBJ2-1; D gene unclear. Deletions cut 5 bases from V and 5 bases from J, with 10 bases between. This CDR3 comprises 13 residues. From germline, CDR1 is SGHTA and CDR2 FQGNSA.